Below, one T cell receptor beta chain is given with its context. Its antigen is unidentified. The sample comes from a study of identical twins. Whole-study results and caveats: Insertion counts were lower in abundant cord blood beta clonotypes, a trend that memory repertoires did not show. Sharing of beta out-of-frame sequences by twins showed a weaker excess.

V gave up 2 bases and J gave up 10 bases; unmatched junction bases: 1. The CDR3 totals 12 residues. CDR1 and CDR2 (germline): KGHDR, SFDVKD. MiXCR, applied by TCRdb to the 5' RACE reads, yields one record per CDR3 protein. In the table there are 570,000 or so distinct CDR3 sequences, 9.6% of which are singletons. This sample also belongs to another study, concerning yellow fever vaccine responses in identical twins. That work contributes: Twins reportedly appeared to share part of their vaccine T cell response while keeping part individual.

The TCR originated in a woman between 18 and 29 years old in good health. The chain recombines TRBV24-1 with TRBJ2-5; 9 nucleotides align to TRBD1. Sequenced material: PBMCs. The CDR3 is CATSDSGQGQYF. As DNA, the CDR3 is TGTGCCACCAGTGATTCGGGACAGGGCCAGTACTTC.